This T cell receptor (beta chain) stems from a study of blood T cell repertoires in COVID-19. The authors' processing: How many nucleated cells were present was estimated from reference gene primer amplification. The repertoire was sequenced with immunoSEQ multiplex PCR; TCRdb's copy has only in-frame clones and lacks some. D and trimming come from the DNA, and the V and J calls and clone size come from that table. The data contain approximately 70,000 clones, roughly 90% of them singletons. Sequenced sample: peripheral blood. This clonotype originated in a woman aged 60-70 years with active COVID-19.

CDR3 sequence reads: CASSRGQDIQETQYF. CDR3 sequence (DNA): TGTGCCAGCAGCCGAGGACAGGATATCCAAGAGACCCAGTACTTC. The chain couples TRBV5-4 to TRBJ2-5; 7 nucleotides line up with TRBD1. The CDR3 totals 15 residues. Germline V gives CDR1 SGHNT, CDR2 YYREEE (reference sequence). V was pared by 4 bases and J by 1 base, with 7 bases of the junction left unmatched.